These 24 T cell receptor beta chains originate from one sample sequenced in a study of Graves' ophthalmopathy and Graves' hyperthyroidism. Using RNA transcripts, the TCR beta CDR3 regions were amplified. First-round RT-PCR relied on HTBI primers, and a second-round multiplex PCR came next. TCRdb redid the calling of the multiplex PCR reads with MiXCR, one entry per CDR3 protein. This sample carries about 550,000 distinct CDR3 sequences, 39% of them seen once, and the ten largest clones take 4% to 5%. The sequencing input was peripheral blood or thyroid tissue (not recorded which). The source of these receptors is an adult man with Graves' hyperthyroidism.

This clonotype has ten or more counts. The CDR3 here is CSYLPGQGATEAFF. The DNA for the CDR3 is TGCAGTTACCTACCGGGACAGGGGGCCACTGAAGCTTTCTTT. The chain combines TRBV29-1 with TRBJ1-1, with 12 bases identical to TRBD1. CDR1 is SQVTM and CDR2 is ANQGSEA in the germline V gene. This CDR3 comprises 14 residues.

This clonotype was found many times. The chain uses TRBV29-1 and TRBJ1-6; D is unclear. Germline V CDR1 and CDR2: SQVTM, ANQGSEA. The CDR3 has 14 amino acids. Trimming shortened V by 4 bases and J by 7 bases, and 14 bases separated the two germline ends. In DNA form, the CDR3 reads TGCAGCGTTGTCCCGGACGGTCGAAATTCACCCCTCCACTTT. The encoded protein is CSVVPDGRNSPLHF.

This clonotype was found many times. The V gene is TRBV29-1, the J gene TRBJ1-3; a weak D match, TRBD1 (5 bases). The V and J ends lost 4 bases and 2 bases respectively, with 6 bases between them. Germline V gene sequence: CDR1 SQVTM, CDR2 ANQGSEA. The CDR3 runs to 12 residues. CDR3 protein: CSVGGAGNTIYF. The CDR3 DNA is TGCAGCGTTGGGGGGGCTGGAAACACCATATATTTT.

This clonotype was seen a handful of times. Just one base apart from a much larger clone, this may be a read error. The DNA of the CDR3 is TGCGCCAGCAGCTGGGGACAGGGTGTAGCTTTCTTT. This translates into CASSWGQGVAFF. The rearrangement joins TRBV5-1 to TRBJ1-1, with 9 nucleotides matching TRBD1. From germline, CDR1 is SGHRS and CDR2 YFSETQ. V shed 3 bases and J 10 bases; nucleotides not matched to a gene: 4. CDR3 length equals 12 residues.

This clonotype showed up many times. CDR3 in DNA: TGCAGTGCTAGTTTGGGGGGCGGGGCGGAAAAACTGTTTTTT. This encodes CSASLGGGAEKLFF. The gene calls are TRBV20-1 and TRBJ1-4; tentative D call: TRBD1 (6 bases). Germline V gene sequence: CDR1 DFQATT, CDR2 SNEGSKA (reference sequence). This CDR3 region has 14 residues. V was clipped by 3 bases and J by 8 bases, with 16 bases between them.

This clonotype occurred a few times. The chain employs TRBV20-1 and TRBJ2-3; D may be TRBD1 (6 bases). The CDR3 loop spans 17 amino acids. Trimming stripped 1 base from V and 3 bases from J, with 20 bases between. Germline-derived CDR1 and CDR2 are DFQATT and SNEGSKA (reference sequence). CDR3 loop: CSARGPGIGQRTDTQYF. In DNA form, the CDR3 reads TGCAGTGCTAGAGGGCCAGGAATAGGACAGAGGACAGATACGCAGTATTTT.

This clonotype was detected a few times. Written as DNA, the CDR3 is TGTGCCAGCAGCTCACCCATGACCCCAGGGGGAGAGCAGTACTTC. Translation: CASSSPMTPGGEQYF. The chain is built from TRBV7-9 and TRBJ2-7; TRBD1 aligns across 7 bases. After removal of 4 bases from V and 7 bases from J, the junction contained 13 bases not matched to a gene. Germline-derived CDR1 and CDR2 are SEHNR and FQNEAQ (reference sequence). This CDR3 is 15 amino acids long.

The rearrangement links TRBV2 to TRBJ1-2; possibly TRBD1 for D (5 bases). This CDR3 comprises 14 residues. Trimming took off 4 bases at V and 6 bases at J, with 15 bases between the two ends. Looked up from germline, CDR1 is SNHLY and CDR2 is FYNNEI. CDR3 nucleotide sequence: TGTGCCAGCAGTGGTACCGGGGCAGGCGATGGCTACACCTTC. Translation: CASSGTGAGDGYTF. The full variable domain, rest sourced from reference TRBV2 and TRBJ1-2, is EPEVTQTPSHQVTQMGQEVILRCVPISNHLYFYWYRQILGQKVEFLVSFYNNEISEKSEIFDDQFSVERPDGSNFTLKIRSTKLEDSAMYFCASSGTGAGDGYTFGSGTRLTVV.

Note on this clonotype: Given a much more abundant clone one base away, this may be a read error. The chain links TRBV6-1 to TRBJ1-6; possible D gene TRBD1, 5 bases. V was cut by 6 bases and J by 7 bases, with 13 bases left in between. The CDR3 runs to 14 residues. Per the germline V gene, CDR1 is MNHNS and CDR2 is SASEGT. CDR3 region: CASRVGELNSPLHF. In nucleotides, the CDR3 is TGTGCCAGCAGGGTAGGGGAACTCAATTCACCCCTCCACTTT.

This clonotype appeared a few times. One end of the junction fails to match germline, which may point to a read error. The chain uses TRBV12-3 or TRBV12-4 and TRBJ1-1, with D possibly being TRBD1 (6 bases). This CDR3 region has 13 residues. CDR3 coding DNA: TGTGCCAGCAGTTTAGGGGGGGACACTAAAGCTTTCTTT. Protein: CASSLGGDTKAFF.

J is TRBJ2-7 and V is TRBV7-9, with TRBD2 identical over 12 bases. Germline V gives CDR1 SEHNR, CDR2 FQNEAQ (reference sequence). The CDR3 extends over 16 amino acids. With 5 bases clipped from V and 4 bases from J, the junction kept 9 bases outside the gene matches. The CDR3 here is CASSQGLAGGPYEQYF. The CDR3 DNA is TGTGCCAGCAGCCAGGGCCTAGCGGGGGGGCCTTACGAGCAGTACTTC.

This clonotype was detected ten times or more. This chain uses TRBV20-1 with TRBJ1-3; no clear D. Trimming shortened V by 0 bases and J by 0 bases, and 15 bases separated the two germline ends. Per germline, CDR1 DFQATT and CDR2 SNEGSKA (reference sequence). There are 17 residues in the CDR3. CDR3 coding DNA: TGCAGTGCTAGAGATGGGTTTCGGGCGATCTCTGGAAACACCATATATTTT. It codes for CSARDGFRAISGNTIYF.

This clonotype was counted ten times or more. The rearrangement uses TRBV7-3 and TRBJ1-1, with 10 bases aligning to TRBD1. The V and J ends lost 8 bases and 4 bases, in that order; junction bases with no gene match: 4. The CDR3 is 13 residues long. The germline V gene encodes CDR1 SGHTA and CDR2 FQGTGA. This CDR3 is CASPTGGCTEAFF. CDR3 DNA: TGTGCCAGCCCGACAGGGGGCTGCACTGAAGCTTTCTTT.

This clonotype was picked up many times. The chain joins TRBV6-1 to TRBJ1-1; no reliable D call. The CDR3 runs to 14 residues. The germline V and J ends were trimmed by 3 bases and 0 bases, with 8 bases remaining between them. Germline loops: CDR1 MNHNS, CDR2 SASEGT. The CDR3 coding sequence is TGTGCCAGCAGTGATTGGATCCTGAACACTGAAGCTTTCTTT. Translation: CASSDWILNTEAFF.

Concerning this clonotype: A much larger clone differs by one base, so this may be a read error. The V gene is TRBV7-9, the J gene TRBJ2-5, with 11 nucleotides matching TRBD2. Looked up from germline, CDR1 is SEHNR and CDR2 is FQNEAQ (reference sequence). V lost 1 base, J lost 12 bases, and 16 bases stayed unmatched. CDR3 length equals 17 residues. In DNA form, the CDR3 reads TGTGCCAGCAGCTTAGTTGGGACTAGCGGAAAACTCAAGGCCAAGTACTTC. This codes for CASSLVGTSGKLKAKYF.

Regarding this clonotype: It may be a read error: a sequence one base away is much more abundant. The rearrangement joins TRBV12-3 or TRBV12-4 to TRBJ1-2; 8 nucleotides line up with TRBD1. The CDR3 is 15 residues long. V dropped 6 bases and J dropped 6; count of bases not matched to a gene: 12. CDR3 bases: TGTGCCAGCAGCTCCGGACAGGGAGCATTTAATGGCTACACCTTC. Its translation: CASSSGQGAFNGYTF.

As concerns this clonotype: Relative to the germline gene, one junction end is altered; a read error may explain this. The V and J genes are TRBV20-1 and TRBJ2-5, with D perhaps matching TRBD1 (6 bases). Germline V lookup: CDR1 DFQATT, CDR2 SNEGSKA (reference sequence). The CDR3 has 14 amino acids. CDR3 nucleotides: TGCAGTGCTAGAGATGTCATGGGACAAGAAACCCAGTACTTC. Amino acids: CSARDVMGQETQYF.

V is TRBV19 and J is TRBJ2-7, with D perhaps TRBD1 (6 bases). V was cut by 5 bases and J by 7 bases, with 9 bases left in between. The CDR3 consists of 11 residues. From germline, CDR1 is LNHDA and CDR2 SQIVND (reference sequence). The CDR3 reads CASSATGEQYF. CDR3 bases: TGTGCCAGTAGTGCCACAGGGGAGCAGTACTTC.

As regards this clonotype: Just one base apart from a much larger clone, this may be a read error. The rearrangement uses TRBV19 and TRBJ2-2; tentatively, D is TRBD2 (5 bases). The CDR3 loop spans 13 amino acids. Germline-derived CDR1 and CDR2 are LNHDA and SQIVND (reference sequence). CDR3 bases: TGTGCCGGTAGCCGTAGCGCGACCGGGGAGCTGTTTTTT. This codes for CAGSRSATGELFF.

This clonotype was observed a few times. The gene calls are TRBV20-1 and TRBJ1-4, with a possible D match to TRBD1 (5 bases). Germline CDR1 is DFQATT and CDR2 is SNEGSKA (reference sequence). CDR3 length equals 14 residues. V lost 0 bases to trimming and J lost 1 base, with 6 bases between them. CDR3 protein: CSARERGTNEKLFF. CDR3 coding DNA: TGCAGTGCTAGAGAGAGGGGAACTAATGAAAAACTGTTTTTT.

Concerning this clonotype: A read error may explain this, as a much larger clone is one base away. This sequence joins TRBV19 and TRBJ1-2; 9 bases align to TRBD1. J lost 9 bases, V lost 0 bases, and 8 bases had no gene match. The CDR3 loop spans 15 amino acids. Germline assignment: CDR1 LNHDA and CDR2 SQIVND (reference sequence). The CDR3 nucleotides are TGTGCCAGTAGTATAGAGAGGGACAGGGTTTTATGCTACACCTTC. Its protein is CASSIERDRVLCYTF.

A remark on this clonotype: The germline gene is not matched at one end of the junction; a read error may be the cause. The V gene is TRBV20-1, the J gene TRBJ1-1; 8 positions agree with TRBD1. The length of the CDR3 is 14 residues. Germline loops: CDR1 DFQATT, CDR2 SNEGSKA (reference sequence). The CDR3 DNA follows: TGCAGTGCTAGAGGACAGGGGATAAACACTGAAGCTTACTTT. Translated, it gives CSARGQGINTEAYF.

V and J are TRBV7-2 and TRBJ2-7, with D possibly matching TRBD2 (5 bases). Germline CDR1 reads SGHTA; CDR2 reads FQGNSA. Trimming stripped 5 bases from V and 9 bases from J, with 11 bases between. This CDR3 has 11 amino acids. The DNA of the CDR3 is TGTGCCAGCAGCGGCGGAGCGGTGCAGTACTTC. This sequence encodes CASSGGAVQYF.

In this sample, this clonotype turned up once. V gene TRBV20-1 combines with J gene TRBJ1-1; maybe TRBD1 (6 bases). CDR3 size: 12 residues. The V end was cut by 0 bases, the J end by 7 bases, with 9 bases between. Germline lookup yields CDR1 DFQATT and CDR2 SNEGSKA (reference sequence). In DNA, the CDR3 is TGCAGTGCTAGAGAACAGGGTGGTGAAGCTTTCTTT. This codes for CSAREQGGEAFF.